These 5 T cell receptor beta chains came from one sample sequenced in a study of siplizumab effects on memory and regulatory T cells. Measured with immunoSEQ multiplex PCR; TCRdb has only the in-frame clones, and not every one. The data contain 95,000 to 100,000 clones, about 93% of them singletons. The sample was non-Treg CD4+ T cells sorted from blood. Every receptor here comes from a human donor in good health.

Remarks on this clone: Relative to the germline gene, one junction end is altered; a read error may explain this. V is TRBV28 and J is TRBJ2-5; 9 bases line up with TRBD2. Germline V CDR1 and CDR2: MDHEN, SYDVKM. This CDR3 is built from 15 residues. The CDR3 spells CASSLAGIPREAQYF. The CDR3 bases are TGTGCCAGCAGCCTAGCGGGGATCCCACGAGAGGCCCAGTACTTC.

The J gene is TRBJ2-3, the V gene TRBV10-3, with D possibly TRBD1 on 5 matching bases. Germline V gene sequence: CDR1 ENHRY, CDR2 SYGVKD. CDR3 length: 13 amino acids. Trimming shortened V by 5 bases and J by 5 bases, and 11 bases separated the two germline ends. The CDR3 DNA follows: TGTGCCATCAGTAGGGGTTTTTTAGATACGCAGTATTTT. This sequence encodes CAISRGFLDTQYF.

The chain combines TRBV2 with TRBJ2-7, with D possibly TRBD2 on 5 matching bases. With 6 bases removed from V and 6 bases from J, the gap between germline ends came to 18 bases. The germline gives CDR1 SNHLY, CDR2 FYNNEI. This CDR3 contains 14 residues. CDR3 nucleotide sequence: TGTGCCAGCAGGACATCTGGGAGCTCAGCCGAGCAGTACTTC. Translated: CASRTSGSSAEQYF.

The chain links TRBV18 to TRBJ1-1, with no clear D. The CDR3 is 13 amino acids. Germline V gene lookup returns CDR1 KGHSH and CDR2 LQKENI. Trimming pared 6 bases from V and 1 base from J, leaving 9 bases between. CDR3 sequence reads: CASSLEGNTEAFF. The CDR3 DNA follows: TGTGCCAGCTCTCTGGAGGGGAACACTGAAGCTTTCTTT.

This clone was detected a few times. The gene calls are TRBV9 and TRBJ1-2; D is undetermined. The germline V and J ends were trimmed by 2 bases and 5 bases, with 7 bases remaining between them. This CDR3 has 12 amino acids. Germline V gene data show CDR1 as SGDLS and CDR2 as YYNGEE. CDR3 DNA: TGTGCCAGCAGCGTTCAAGGGTATGGCTACACCTTC. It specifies CASSVQGYGYTF.